These T cell receptor beta chains were read from a single sample in a study of shared clonotypes between healthy human individuals. Sequenced by immunoSEQ multiplex PCR; TCRdb stores in-frame clones only, minus some. The repertoire holds fewer than 1.8 million clones, with 98% as singletons. Sequencing was done on a sample of naive CD4+ T cells sorted from blood. All receptors come from a man aged 30-40 years in good health. Each CDR3 is given with its conserved first and last residue. Each record gives: D gene, clone size, V gene, J gene, CDR3 DNA, CDR3 protein. The D gene is left open where the match is weak. Rows may omit the clone size; those that give it use once, few, many or a size class.

>NA|once|TRBV7-9|TRBJ1-2
TGTGCCAGCAGTAGGACGGGAGCTAACTATGGCTACACCTTC
CASSRTGANYGYTF
>NA|NA|TRBV2|TRBJ2-7
TGTGCCAGCAACGGAGGATCCTGGTACGAGCAGTACTTC
CASNGGSWYEQYF
>NA|NA|TRBV28|TRBJ1-1
TGTGCCAGCAGTTTGACCCTGAACACTGAAGCTTTCTTT
CASSLTLNTEAFF
>TRBD1|once|TRBV11-2|TRBJ1-2
TGTGCCAGCAGCACCCCGACAGGGATCTATGGCTACACCTTC
CASSTPTGIYGYTF
>TRBD2|NA|TRBV7-6|TRBJ2-2
TGTGCCAGCAGCTTATTAGCGGGAGGGAACACCGGGGAGCTGTTTTTT
CASSLLAGGNTGELFF
>NA|NA|TRBV29-1|TRBJ2-7
TGCAGCGTTGTTTGGTTCCAGAGCTCCTACGAGCAGTACTTC
CSVVWFQSSYEQYF
>NA|NA|TRBV28|TRBJ1-1
TGTGCCAGCAGAGGTTCGATTCTGAACACTGAAGCTTTCTTT
CASRGSILNTEAFF
>NA|once|TRBV6-1|TRBJ2-7
TGTGCCAGCCAAACGGGTAAAGGGTCGAGGGAGCAGTACTTC
CASQTGKGSREQYF
>NA|NA|TRBV27|TRBJ2-7
TGTGCCAGCAGGATAGACAGGGTAGCGGGCGAGCAGTACTTC
CASRIDRVAGEQYF
>NA|NA|TRBV4-1|TRBJ2-2
TGCGCCAGCAGCCAAACAATGAACACCGGGGAGCTGTTTTTT
CASSQTMNTGELFF
>NA|NA|TRBV11-2|TRBJ2-3
TGTGCCAGCACTCCTAGAGGAGGGGGCACAGATACGCAGTATTTT
CASTPRGGGTDTQYF
>NA|NA|TRBV29-1|TRBJ2-3
TGCAGCGTTGAACCCCCGGTAGGAATACGAGAGTATTTT
CSVEPPVGIREYF
>TRBD1|NA|TRBV13|TRBJ2-7
TGTGCCAGCAGCGCGAGTGGGACAGGGAGCTCCTACGAGCAGTACTTC
CASSASGTGSSYEQYF
>NA|NA|TRBV28|TRBJ2-7
TGTGCCAGCAGTTCCCTCCCAGGAACCTACGAGCAGTACTTC
CASSSLPGTYEQYF
>TRBD2|NA|TRBV7-2|TRBJ2-7
TGTGCCAGCAGCTTAGATGTAGCGGGAGTCTCCTACGAGCAGTACTTC
CASSLDVAGVSYEQYF
>NA|NA|TRBV28|TRBJ2-7
TGTGCCAGTTCGGATAGCTCCTACGAGCAGTACTTC
CASSDSSYEQYF
>NA|once|TRBV5-4|TRBJ2-5
TGTGCCAGCAGCCTGATGGGCTCTCACTTC
CASSLMGSHF
>NA|NA|TRBV18|TRBJ1-5
TGTGCCAGCTCGACTTCCGGGCAGAATCAGCCCCAGCATTTT
CASSTSGQNQPQHF
>TRBD1|NA|TRBV28|TRBJ1-1
TGTGCCAGCAGTTCGCCGGGACAGAAGCTTTTGGACGCTGAAGCTTTCTTT
CASSSPGQKLLDAEAFF
>NA|NA|TRBV21-1|TRBJ2-7
TGTGCCAGCAGCAATACAGGGTTCACCTACGAGCAGTACTTC
CASSNTGFTYEQYF
>NA|NA|TRBV30|TRBJ1-5
TGTGCCTCGCCCGCCGCGGGATTAGTAGGGACGCGTAGCAATCAGCCCCAGCATTTT
CASPAAGLVGTRSNQPQHF
>NA|once|TRBV28|TRBJ1-3
TGTGGGGCAGCACAACGCTCCGGAAACACCATATATTTT
CGAAQRSGNTIYF
>NA|NA|TRBV5-1|TRBJ2-1
TGCGCCAGCAGCTTATCAATTTGGGGGAATGAGATTAATGAGCAGTTCTTC
CASSLSIWGNEINEQFF
>NA|NA|TRBV11-3|TRBJ2-2
TGTGCCAGCAGCCGGAACCCCCCCGGGGAGCTGTTTTTT
CASSRNPPGELFF
>NA|NA|TRBV9|TRBJ2-5
TGTGCCAGCAGCCCCCTGGGCAACCAAGAGACCCAGTACTTC
CASSPLGNQETQYF
>NA|NA|TRBV18|TRBJ2-2
TGTGCCAGCTCACCCCAAACGAACACCGGGGAGCTGTTTTTT
CASSPQTNTGELFF
>NA|NA|TRBV2|TRBJ2-2
TGTGCCAGCAGTTCCCAGGGATCCGGGGAGCTGTTTTTT
CASSSQGSGELFF
>TRBD1|NA|TRBV10-1|TRBJ1-5
TGCGCCAGCAGGATACACTACCAACAGGGGCGGGAGCCCCAGCATTTT
CASRIHYQQGREPQHF
>NA|NA|TRBV9|TRBJ1-4
TGTGCCAGCAGCGTCTCCGTAGGCGATAATGAAAAACTGTTTTTT
CASSVSVGDNEKLFF
>NA|NA|TRBV5-1|TRBJ2-7
TGCGCCAGCAGCACCGGGACTCCAGGGCCCGAGCAGTACTTC
CASSTGTPGPEQYF
>NA|NA|TRBV27|TRBJ1-2
TGTGCCAGCAGCTGGGGACGGGGCTATGGCTACACCTTC
CASSWGRGYGYTF
>NA|NA|TRBV7-9|TRBJ2-2
TGTGCCAGCAGCTTTCAGGGTACCGGGGAGCTGTTTTTT
CASSFQGTGELFF
>TRBD1|NA|TRBV5-8|TRBJ2-5
TGTGCCAGCAGCAAAGGACAGGGGGCGCGAGAGACCCAGTACTTC
CASSKGQGARETQYF
>TRBD2|once|TRBV5-1|TRBJ2-1
TGCGCCAGCAGCTTGGCCCCTAGCGGGAGCCCCTATAATGAGCAGTTCTTC
CASSLAPSGSPYNEQFF
>NA|NA|TRBV21-1|TRBJ2-7
TGTGCCAGCAGGATAAAATGGCCCCTCTACGAGCAGTACTTC
CASRIKWPLYEQYF
>NA|NA|TRBV5-6|TRBJ1-3
TGTGCCAGCAGCTTACAGAAAGGAAACACCATATATTTT
CASSLQKGNTIYF
>NA|once|TRBV27|TRBJ2-7
TGTGCCAGCAACGGAGTCTATTCCTACGAGCAGTACTTC
CASNGVYSYEQYF
>TRBD1|once|TRBV27|TRBJ2-7
TGTGCCAGCATTACAGGGGCCCCCTCCTACGAGCAGTACTTC
CASITGAPSYEQYF